This is a list of T cell receptor beta chains from one sample in a study of T cell responses to AZD1222 COVID-19 vaccine. Produced via immunoSEQ multiplex PCR; TCRdb's table is partial and in-frame only. Found here are about 56,000 clones, more than 75% of them singletons; the top ten hold 4.5% to 5%. The sample consisted of peripheral blood, taken 28 days after the second AZD1222 dose. These receptor sequences come from an adult who received the AZD1222 COVID-19 vaccine. Both conserved end residues are part of each CDR3.

v_call	j_call	cdr3_aa
TRBV5-1	TRBJ1-6	CASSFGATYNSPLHF
TRBV6-5	TRBJ2-5	CASRAGLGETQYF
TRBV6-5	TRBJ2-2	CASTQLGLTGELFF
TRBV7-3	TRBJ2-3	CASSLNGGTRTDTQYF
TRBV5-1	TRBJ1-1	CASSFGTGGTEAFF
TRBV15	TRBJ1-5	CATSREGYSNQPQHF
TRBV7-2	TRBJ1-5	CASSLKGQTFNQPQHF
TRBV28	TRBJ1-1	CASSFTAATGTEAFF
TRBV3-1/TRBV3-2	TRBJ2-1	CASSPMAGGSYNEQFF
TRBV6-1	TRBJ1-2	CASSEKTTTF
TRBV6-5	TRBJ1-1	CASSYSTVSNTEAFF
TRBV28	TRBJ2-4	CASSSGGAKNIQYF
TRBV18	TRBJ2-4	CASSPLAPRLAKNIQYF
TRBV10-3	TRBJ2-3	CAISYSGGLDTQYF
TRBV10-2	TRBJ1-1	CASSVGGTEAFF
TRBV7-8	TRBJ1-4	CASSDHRRATNEKLFF
TRBV19	TRBJ2-3	CASSPGRTDTQYF
TRBV9	TRBJ2-1	CASSAPDTHNEQFF
TRBV24-1	TRBJ1-5	CATSDGPRPQHF
TRBV7-9	TRBJ2-1	CASSSPRGEGYEQFF
TRBV24-1	TRBJ1-4	CATSDGQGGEYEKLFF
TRBV7-8	TRBJ1-2	CASSLGLAMDYGYTF
TRBV5-8	TRBJ1-5	CASSLPGQSNQPQHF
TRBV7-6	TRBJ2-5	CASSQDLGQETQYF
TRBV2	TRBJ2-5	CASNYRGGETQYF
TRBV6-5	TRBJ1-3	CASSYRGETNTIYF
TRBV6-2/TRBV6-3	TRBJ2-5	CASSYAQTQYF
TRBV7-9	TRBJ1-6	CASSLAGQGGSPLHF
TRBV19	TRBJ1-2	CASSTDSSYGYTF
TRBV25-1	TRBJ2-2	CASSESGSRAGELFF
TRBV19	TRBJ1-1	CASNEGRNTEAFF
TRBV30	TRBJ1-6	CAWSVGTANSPLHF
TRBV7-9	TRBJ1-6	CASSLAGSGSPLHF
TRBV7-7	TRBJ2-1	CASSLAPGGGNEQFF
TRBV28	TRBJ1-1	CASSFPGMNTEAFF
TRBV5-1	TRBJ2-7	CASSSPGQGTYEQYF
TRBV18	TRBJ1-1	CASSPGPRPEAFF
TRBV7-8	TRBJ2-3	CASSLGFGESTDTQYF
TRBV29-1	TRBJ2-3	CSVLIAGGDTQYF
TRBV5-5	TRBJ2-5	CASSRSGRAGETQYF
TRBV10-2	TRBJ2-1	CASSEYGEQFF
TRBV21-1	TRBJ2-7	CASSEGLESYEQYF
TRBV12-3/TRBV12-4	TRBJ2-1	CASSPGRNEQFF